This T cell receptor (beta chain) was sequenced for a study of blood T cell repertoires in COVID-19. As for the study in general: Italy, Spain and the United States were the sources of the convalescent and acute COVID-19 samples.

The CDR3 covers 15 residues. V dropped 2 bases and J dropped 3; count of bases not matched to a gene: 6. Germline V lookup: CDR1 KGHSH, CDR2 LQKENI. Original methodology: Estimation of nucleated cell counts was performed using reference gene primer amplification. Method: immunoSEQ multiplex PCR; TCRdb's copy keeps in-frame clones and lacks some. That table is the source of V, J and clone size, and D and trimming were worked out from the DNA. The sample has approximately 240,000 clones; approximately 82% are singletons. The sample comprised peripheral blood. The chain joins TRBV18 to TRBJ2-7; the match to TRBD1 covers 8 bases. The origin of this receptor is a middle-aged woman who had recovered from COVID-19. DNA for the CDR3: TGTGCCAGCTCACCAGGACAGGGCGCGGGCTACGAGCAGTACTTC. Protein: CASSPGQGAGYEQYF.